The table lists the clone carrying this T cell receptor beta chain with many counts. Its target is not known. The data derive from a study of human T cells and chemical hapten exposure. V was pared by 4 bases and J by 4 bases, with 13 bases between. The CDR3 loop spans 14 amino acids. Germline-derived CDR1 and CDR2 are SNHLY and FYNNEI. The sample's time point: patch test 1, 2 weeks after DPC sensitization. Treatment given: therapeutic diphenylcyclopropenone sensitization with weekly scalp DPC. Before extraction, the whole blood was not fractionated, and total RNA was taken from it. Individual cDNA molecules in this library carried unique molecular identifiers. TCRdb re-called the RACE reads with MiXCR, one entry per CDR3 protein. The table has about 340,000 distinct CDR3 sequences, around 7% seen once. Whole-study findings and limits: Following DPC sensitization, TCRs present above 1 in 1000 frequency showed no change.

Here the sequenced sample was whole blood, taken in connection with sensitization to the hapten diphenylcyclopropenone (DPC). This TCR was sampled from a young woman with alopecia areata. Some clones in this sample may be carry-over from other donors' samples. The chain employs TRBV2 and TRBJ1-1; D possibly corresponds to TRBD1 (6 bases). CDR3 protein: CASSARGPVTEAFF. The CDR3 DNA reads as TGTGCCAGCAGTGCCCGGGGGCCCGTCACTGAAGCTTTCTTT.